Below, 15 T cell receptor beta chains from the same sample are listed, as sequenced in a study of T cell responses to AZD1222 COVID-19 vaccine (dated by TCRdb to the early 2020s). The sample's time point label, decoded: baseline before first vaccination. Preparation of the library involved the immunoSEQ multiplex PCR assay. TCRdb carries this immuneACCESS record with in-frame sequences only. Its versions omit some clonotypes, under half of them owing to an unresolved V gene in the studies checked, with the rest unexplained. The sample table shows about 120,000 clones, and 70% to 90% are seen once. The ten largest clones add up to 8.4% of the sample. The source was peripheral blood, collected on day 0 of AZD1222 vaccination. The receptors shown here come from an adult in good health.

This rearrangement joins TRBV27 to TRBJ1-2; D unresolved. V was pared by 3 bases and J by 8 bases, with 13 bases between. In germline, CDR1 is MNHEY, CDR2 SMNVEV (reference sequence). The CDR3 has 13 amino acids. The chain's CDR3 is CASSFQPRQGYTF. The DNA of the CDR3 is TGTGCCAGCAGTTTCCAACCCCGGCAGGGCTACACCTTC.

This chain uses TRBV5-1 with TRBJ2-7, with D possibly matching TRBD1 (5 bases). The CDR3 contains 13 residues. The germline gives CDR1 SGHRS, CDR2 YFSETQ. Trimming shortened V by 0 bases and J by 5 bases, and 9 bases separated the two germline ends. The CDR3 DNA follows: TGCGCCAGCAGCTTGGGTCCAGGGAACGAGCAGTACTTC. Its translation is CASSLGPGNEQYF.

This rearrangement joins TRBV3-1 (or the pseudogene TRBV3-2) to TRBJ2-7; a possible D gene is TRBD2 (7 bases). The ends were cut back, 4 bases at V and 6 bases at J, with 10 bases in the middle. The germline V gene has CDR1 LGHDT and CDR2 YNNKEL (reference sequence). The CDR3 contains 12 residues. DNA of the CDR3: TGTGCCAGCAGCCGGCGGGGGCTCGAGCAGTACTTC. It encodes CASSRRGLEQYF.

This chain connects TRBV6-5 to TRBJ2-1; TRBD2 aligns across 7 bases. This CDR3 is 15 amino acids long. Germline V CDR1 and CDR2: MNHEY, SVGAGI. J was trimmed by 8 bases and V by 7 bases; bases with no gene match: 14. CDR3 amino acids: CASNAMTSILDEQFF. The CDR3 coding sequence is TGTGCCAGCAACGCAATGACTAGCATTCTCGATGAGCAGTTCTTC.

The genes are TRBV13 and TRBJ2-3; TRBD1 agrees at 7 bases. This CDR3 comprises 14 residues. Unmatched junction bases numbered 8, after V lost 7 bases and J lost 4 bases. Germline V CDR1 and CDR2: PRHDT, FYEKMQ (reference sequence). The CDR3 spells CASKPTGSPDTQYF. The CDR3, as DNA: TGTGCCAGCAAGCCGACAGGGAGTCCAGATACGCAGTATTTT.

The chain uses TRBV4-1 and TRBJ1-4; no firm D call. Germline CDR1 MGHRA, CDR2 YSYEKL. This CDR3 has 16 amino acids. V dropped 2 bases and J dropped 8 bases, with 18 bases sitting between them. The CDR3 region has the DNA TGCGCCAGCAGCCAAATTAGGGAATTCCTAGGGGAAAAACTGTTTTTT. It encodes CASSQIREFLGEKLFF.

V and J are TRBV20-1 and TRBJ1-1; D gene unclear. V was pared by 5 bases and J by 11 bases, with 15 bases between. The CDR3 is 11 amino acids. Germline V gene lookup returns CDR1 DFQATT and CDR2 SNEGSKA (reference sequence). The CDR3 is CSASSPDGAFF. In DNA form, the CDR3 reads TGCAGTGCTTCCAGCCCGGACGGGGCTTTCTTT.

The chain uses TRBV5-1 and TRBJ1-2; a weak D match, TRBD1 (5 bases). The CDR3 contains 15 residues. Trimming removed 0 bases from V and 8 bases from J, with 17 bases in between. Germline lookup yields CDR1 SGHRS and CDR2 YFSETQ. The CDR3 region is CASSLAWGGDVGYTF. DNA of the CDR3: TGCGCCAGCAGCTTGGCTTGGGGGGGAGATGTCGGCTACACCTTC.

This clone has more than one count but fewer than ten. This rearrangement joins TRBV30 to TRBJ2-7, with D uncertain. The V gene's germline CDR1 is GTSNPN and CDR2 SVGIG (reference sequence). The CDR3 runs to 11 residues. The V end was cut by 2 bases, the J end by 4 bases, with 6 bases between. The CDR3 sequence is CAWSLRYEQYF. CDR3 nucleotide sequence: TGTGCCTGGAGTCTACGTTACGAGCAGTACTTC.

The genes are TRBV5-1 and TRBJ2-4, with TRBD1 matching 8 bases. CDR3 size: 16 residues. CDR1 is SGHRS, CDR2 YFSETQ, per germline. V shed 0 bases, J shed 0 bases, and the junction held 2 bases outside the gene matches. CDR3 in DNA: TGCGCCAGCAGCTTGGGACAGGGGACAGCCAAAAACATTCAGTACTTC. Translating gives CASSLGQGTAKNIQYF.

The genes are TRBV3-1 (or the pseudogene TRBV3-2) and TRBJ1-1; D unclear. Germline CDR1 is LGHDT and CDR2 is YNNKEL (reference sequence). The CDR3 has 14 amino acids. V dropped 1 base and J dropped 0 bases, with 6 bases sitting between them. The CDR3 DNA is TGTGCCAGCAGCCAAGTCCACTTGAACACTGAAGCTTTCTTT. Its translation is CASSQVHLNTEAFF.

The chain links TRBV5-1 to TRBJ1-1; maybe TRBD1 (5 bases). CDR1 SGHRS and CDR2 YFSETQ come from the germline V gene. The CDR3 runs to 15 residues. V was pared by 1 base and J by 0 bases, with 10 bases between. CDR3 amino acids: CASSLIGAVNTEAFF. The CDR3 DNA reads as TGCGCCAGCAGCTTGATAGGGGCGGTGAACACTGAAGCTTTCTTT.

The rearrangement links TRBV7-8 to TRBJ1-5; D call uncertain. Deletions cut 5 bases from V and 3 bases from J, with 11 bases between. Per the germline V gene, CDR1 is SGHVS and CDR2 is FQNEAQ. The CDR3 sequence is 14 residues long. CDR3 loop: CASSLGGHNQPQHF. CDR3 in DNA: TGTGCCAGCAGCCTCGGTGGTCACAATCAGCCCCAGCATTTT.

This rearrangement joins TRBV18 to TRBJ2-1; 8 bases agree with TRBD2. The germline V gene has CDR1 KGHSH and CDR2 LQKENI. With 6 bases clipped from V and 2 bases from J, the junction kept 6 bases outside the gene matches. CDR3 length equals 15 residues. This CDR3 is CASSPGGGTYNEQFF. As DNA, the CDR3 is TGTGCCAGCTCCCCCGGGGGGGGGACCTACAATGAGCAGTTCTTC.

This clone was seen just once. The chain is built from TRBV28 and TRBJ1-3, with 10 positions matching TRBD1. V gave up 6 bases and J gave up 3 bases; unmatched junction bases: 5. This CDR3 is 15 amino acids long. Germline V gene data show CDR1 as MDHEN and CDR2 as SYDVKM. The CDR3 loop is CASRTGGTHGNTIYF. The CDR3 nucleotides read TGTGCCAGCAGGACAGGGGGCACGCATGGAAACACCATATATTTT.